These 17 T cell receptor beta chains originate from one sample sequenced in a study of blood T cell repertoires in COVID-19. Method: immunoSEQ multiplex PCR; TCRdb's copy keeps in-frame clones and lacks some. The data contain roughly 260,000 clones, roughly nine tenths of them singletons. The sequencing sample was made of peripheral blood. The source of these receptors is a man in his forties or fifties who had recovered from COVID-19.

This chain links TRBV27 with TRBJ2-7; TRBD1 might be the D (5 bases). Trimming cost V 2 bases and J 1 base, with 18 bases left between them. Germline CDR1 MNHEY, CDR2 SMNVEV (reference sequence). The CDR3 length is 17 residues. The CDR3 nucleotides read TGTGCCAGCAGTTTAGTCGCAGGGATTGGAAGTTCCTACGAGCAGTACTTC. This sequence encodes CASSLVAGIGSSYEQYF.

CDR3 DNA: TGTGCCAGTAGTATGGGTCTAGCGGCCTACGAGCAGTACTTC. Encoded protein: CASSMGLAAYEQYF. V usage is TRBV19 and J usage is TRBJ2-7; the match to TRBD2 covers 7 bases. CDR3 length: 14 amino acids. Germline loops: CDR1 LNHDA, CDR2 SQIVND (reference sequence). Trimming at V came to 3 bases and at J to 2 bases, leaving 4 bases not matched to a gene.

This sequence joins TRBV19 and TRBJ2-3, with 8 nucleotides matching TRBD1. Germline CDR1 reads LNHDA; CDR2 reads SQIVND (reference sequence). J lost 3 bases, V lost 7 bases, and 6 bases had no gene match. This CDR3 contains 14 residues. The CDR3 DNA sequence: TGTGCCAGTATGAGGACAGGGAGGACAGATACGCAGTATTTT. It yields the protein CASMRTGRTDTQYF. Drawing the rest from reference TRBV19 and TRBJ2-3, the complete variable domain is DGGITQSPKYLFRKEGQNVTLSCEQNLNHDAMYWYRQDPGQGLRLIYYSQIVNDFQKGDIAEGYSVSREKKESFPLTVTSAQKNPTAFYLCASMRTGRTDTQYFGPGTRLTVL.

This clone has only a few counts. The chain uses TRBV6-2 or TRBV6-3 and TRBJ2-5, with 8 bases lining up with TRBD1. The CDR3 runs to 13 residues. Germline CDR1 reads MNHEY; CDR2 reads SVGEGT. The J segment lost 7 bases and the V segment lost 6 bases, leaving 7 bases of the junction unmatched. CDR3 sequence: CASSSGTGVTQYF. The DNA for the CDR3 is TGTGCCAGCAGCTCCGGGACAGGAGTGACCCAGTACTTC.

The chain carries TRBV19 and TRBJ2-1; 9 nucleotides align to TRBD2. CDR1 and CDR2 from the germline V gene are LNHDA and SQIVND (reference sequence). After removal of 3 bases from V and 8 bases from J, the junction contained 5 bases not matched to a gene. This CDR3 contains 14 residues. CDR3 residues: CASSMGLAGDEQFF. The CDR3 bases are TGTGCCAGTAGTATGGGACTAGCCGGGGATGAGCAGTTCTTC.

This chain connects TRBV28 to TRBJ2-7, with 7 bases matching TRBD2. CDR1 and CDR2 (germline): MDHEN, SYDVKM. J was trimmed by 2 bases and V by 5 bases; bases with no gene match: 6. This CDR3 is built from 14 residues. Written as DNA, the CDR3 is TGTGCCAGCAGTGGGTCAAGCGGGGCCTACGAGCAGTACTTC. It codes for CASSGSSGAYEQYF.

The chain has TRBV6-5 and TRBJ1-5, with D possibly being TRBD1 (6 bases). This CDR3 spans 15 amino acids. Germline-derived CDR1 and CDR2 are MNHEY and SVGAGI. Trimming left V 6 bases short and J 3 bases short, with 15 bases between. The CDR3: CASRSGAGANQPQHF. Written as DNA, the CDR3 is TGTGCCAGCAGGTCCGGGGCAGGGGCCAATCAGCCCCAGCATTTT.

In nucleotides, the CDR3 is TGTGCCAGCAGCTTAGGACTCAGCGAGCAGTTCTTC. Translation: CASSLGLSEQFF. This rearrangement joins TRBV7-9 to TRBJ2-1, with D uncertain. V was pared by 1 base and J by 10 bases, with 8 bases between. The germline V gene encodes CDR1 SEHNR and CDR2 FQNEAQ (reference sequence). The CDR3 is 12 amino acids.

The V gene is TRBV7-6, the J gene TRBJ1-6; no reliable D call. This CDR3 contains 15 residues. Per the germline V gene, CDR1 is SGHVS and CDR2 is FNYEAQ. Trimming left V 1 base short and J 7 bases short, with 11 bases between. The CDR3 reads CASSLGPRGNSPLHF. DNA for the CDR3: TGTGCCAGCAGCTTAGGCCCGCGAGGGAATTCACCCCTCCACTTT.

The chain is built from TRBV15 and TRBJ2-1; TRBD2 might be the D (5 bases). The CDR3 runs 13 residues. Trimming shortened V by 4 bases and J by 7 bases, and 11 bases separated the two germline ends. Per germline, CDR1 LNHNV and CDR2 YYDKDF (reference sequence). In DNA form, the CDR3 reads TGTGCCACCAGCATAGGACCGGGGAATGAGCAGTTCTTC. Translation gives CATSIGPGNEQFF.

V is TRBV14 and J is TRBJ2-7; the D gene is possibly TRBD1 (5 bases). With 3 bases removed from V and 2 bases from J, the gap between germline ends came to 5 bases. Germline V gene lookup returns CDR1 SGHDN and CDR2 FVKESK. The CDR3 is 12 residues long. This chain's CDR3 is CASSQDTYEQYF. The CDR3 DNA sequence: TGTGCCAGCAGCCAGGACACCTACGAGCAGTACTTC.

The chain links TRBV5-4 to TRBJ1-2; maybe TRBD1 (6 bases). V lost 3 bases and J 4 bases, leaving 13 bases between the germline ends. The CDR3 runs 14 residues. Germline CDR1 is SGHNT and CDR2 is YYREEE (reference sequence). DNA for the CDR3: TGTGCCAGCAGCTCCCTACAGGGTCCCTATGGCTACACCTTC. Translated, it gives CASSSLQGPYGYTF.

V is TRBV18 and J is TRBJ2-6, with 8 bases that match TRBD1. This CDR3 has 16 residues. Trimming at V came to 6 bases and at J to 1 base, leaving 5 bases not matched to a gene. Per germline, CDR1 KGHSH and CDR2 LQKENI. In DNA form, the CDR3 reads TGTGCCAGCTCCAGGGACAGGATTTCTGGGGCCAACGTCCTGACTTTC. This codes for CASSRDRISGANVLTF.

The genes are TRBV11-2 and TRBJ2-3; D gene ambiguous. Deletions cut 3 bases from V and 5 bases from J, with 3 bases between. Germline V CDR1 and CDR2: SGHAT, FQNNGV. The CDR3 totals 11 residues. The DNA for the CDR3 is TGTGCCAGCAGCTTTAAAGATACGCAGTATTTT. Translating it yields CASSFKDTQYF.

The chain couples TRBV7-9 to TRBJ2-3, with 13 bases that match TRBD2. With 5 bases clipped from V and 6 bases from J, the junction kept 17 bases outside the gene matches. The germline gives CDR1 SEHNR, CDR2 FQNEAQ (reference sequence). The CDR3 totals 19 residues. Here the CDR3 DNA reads TGTGCCAGCAGCCCCATGACTAGCGGGGGGTCGGCCCTAAGGGATACGCAGTATTTT. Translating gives CASSPMTSGGSALRDTQYF. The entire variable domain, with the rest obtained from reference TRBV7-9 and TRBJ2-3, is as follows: DTGVSQNPRHKITKRGQNVTFRCDPISEHNRLYWYRQTLGQGPEFLTYFQNEAQLEKSRLLSDRFSAERPKGSFSTLEIQRTEQGDSAMYLCASSPMTSGGSALRDTQYFGPGTRLTVL.

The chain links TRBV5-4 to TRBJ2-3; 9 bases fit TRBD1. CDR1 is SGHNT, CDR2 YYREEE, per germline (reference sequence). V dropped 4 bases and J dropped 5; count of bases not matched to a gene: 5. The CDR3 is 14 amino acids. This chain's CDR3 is CASSARDREDTQYF. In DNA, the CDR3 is TGTGCCAGCAGCGCCCGGGACAGGGAAGATACGCAGTATTTT.

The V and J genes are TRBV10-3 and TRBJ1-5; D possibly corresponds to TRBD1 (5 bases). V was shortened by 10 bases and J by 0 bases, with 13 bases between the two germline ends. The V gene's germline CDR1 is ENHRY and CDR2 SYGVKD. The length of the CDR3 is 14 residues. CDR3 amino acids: CATFDSNSNQPQHF. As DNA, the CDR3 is TGTGCCACCTTTGACAGCAATAGCAATCAGCCCCAGCATTTT.